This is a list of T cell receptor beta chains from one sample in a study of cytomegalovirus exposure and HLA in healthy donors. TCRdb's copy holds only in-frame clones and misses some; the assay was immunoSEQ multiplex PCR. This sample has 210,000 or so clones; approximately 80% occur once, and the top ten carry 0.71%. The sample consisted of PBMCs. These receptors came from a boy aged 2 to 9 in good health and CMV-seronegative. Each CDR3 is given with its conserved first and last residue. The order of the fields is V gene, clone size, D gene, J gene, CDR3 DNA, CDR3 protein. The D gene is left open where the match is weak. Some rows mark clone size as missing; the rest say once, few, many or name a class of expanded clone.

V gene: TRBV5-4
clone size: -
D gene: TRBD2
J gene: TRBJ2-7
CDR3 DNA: TGTGCCAGCAGGGTAGCCGGGACTAGCCGTTACGAGCAGTACTTC
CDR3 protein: CASRVAGTSRYEQYF

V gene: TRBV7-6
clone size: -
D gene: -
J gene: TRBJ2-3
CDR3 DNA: TGTGCCAGCAGCCAACACGGAGAGGGCACAGATACGCAGTATTTT
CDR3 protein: CASSQHGEGTDTQYF

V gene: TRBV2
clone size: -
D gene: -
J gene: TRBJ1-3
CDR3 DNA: TGTGCCAGCAGTGAATACTCTGGAAACACCATATATTTT
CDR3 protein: CASSEYSGNTIYF

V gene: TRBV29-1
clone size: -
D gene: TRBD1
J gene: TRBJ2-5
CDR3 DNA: TGCAACGTTGGACAGGGCGGGGAGACCCAGTACTTC
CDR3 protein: CNVGQGGETQYF

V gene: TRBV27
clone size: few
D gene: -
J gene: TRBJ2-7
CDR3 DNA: TGTGCCAGCAGTCCCCTCCGGACTACCGCCTACGAGCAGTACTTC
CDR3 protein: CASSPLRTTAYEQYF

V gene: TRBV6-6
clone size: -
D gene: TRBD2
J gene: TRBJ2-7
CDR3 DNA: TGTGCCAGCAGTTACTCCCGGGAGGCGTACGAGCAGTACTTC
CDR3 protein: CASSYSREAYEQYF

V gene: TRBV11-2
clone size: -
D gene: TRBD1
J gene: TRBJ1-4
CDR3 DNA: TGTGCCAGCAGACCCGACAGGGGCACTGCTAATGAAAAACTGTTTTTT
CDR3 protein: CASRPDRGTANEKLFF

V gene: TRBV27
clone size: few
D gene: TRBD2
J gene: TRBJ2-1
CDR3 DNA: TGTGCCAGCAGCGGACTAGCGGGAGTCCCCAATGAGCAGTTCTTC
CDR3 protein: CASSGLAGVPNEQFF

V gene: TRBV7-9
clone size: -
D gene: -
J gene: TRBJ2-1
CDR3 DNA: TGTGCCAGCAGCTCTCGTTACAATGAGCAGTTCTTC
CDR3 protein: CASSSRYNEQFF

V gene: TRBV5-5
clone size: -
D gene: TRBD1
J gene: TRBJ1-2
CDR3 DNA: TGTGCCAGCAGCTTGGGACAGGGGTCCACGTTTAACTATGGCTACACCTTC
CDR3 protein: CASSLGQGSTFNYGYTF

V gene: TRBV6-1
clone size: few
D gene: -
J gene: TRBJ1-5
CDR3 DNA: TGTGCCAGCGTAGGGACCTCGGGGGGCAATCAGCCCCAGCATTTT
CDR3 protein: CASVGTSGGNQPQHF

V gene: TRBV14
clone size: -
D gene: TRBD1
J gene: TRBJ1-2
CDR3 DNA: TGTGCCAGCAGCCAAACAGCTATCCGGGACAGAAGACTCTATGGCTACACCTTC
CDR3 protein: CASSQTAIRDRRLYGYTF

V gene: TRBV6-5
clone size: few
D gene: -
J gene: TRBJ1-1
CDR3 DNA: TGTGCCAGCAGCCCTCCCGGGGACACTGAAGCTTTCTTT
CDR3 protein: CASSPPGDTEAFF

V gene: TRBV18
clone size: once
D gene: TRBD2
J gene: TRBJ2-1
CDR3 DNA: TGTGCCAGCTCACCATATCTGGGGACTAGCTATGAGCAGTTCTTC
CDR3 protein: CASSPYLGTSYEQFF

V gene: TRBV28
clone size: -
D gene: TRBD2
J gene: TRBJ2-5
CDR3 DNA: TGTGCCAGCACCAAAAGTGGGTCTAGCGGGAGACGAGAGACCCAGTACTTC
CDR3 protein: CASTKSGSSGRRETQYF

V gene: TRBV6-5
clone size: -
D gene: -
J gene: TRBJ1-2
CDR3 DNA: TGTGCCAGCACCGCCGTGACAGGTCTTAACTATGGCTACACCTTC
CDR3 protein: CASTAVTGLNYGYTF

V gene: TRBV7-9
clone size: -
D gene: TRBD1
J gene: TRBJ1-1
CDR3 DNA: TGTGCCAGCAGCTCTACAGGACAGGCGGACACTGAAGCTTTCTTT
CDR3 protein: CASSSTGQADTEAFF

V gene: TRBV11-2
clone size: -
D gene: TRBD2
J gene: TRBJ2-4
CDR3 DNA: TGTGCCAGCAGCTTAGATCGGGCTGTGGTAGCGGGAGAACAGTACTTC
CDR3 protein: CASSLDRAVVAGEQYF

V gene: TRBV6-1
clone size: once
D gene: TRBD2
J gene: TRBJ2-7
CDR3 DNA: TGTGCCAGCAGTTATTCGAGCGGGGACTACGAGCAGTACTTC
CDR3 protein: CASSYSSGDYEQYF

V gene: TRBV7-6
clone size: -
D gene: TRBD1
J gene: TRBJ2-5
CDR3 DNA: TGTGCCAGCAGCGCGGGACAGGGAGTGGGGGAGACCCAGTACTTC
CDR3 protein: CASSAGQGVGETQYF

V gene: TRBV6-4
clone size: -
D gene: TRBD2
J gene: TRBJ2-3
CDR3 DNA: TGTGCCAGCAGACCCGGACTAGCGGGGTACACAGATACGCAGTATTTT
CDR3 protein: CASRPGLAGYTDTQYF

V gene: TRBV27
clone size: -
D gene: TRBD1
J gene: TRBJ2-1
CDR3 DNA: TGTGCCAGCAGTTGGGGACAGGGGGGGTACAATGAGCAGTTCTTC
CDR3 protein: CASSWGQGGYNEQFF

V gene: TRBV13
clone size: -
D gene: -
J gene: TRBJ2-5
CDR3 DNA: TGTGCCAGCAGCTTTACTCGGGGTCGAGAGACCCAGTACTTC
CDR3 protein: CASSFTRGRETQYF

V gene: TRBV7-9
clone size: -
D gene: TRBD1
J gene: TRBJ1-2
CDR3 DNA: TGTGCCAGCAGCTCATACGAACAGGGGGCCTATGGCTACACCTTC
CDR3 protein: CASSSYEQGAYGYTF

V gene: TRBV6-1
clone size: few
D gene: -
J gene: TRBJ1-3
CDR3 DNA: TGTGCCAGCATATTAGGGACACTCGAGAAGTCCATATATTTT
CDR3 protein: CASILGTLEKSIYF

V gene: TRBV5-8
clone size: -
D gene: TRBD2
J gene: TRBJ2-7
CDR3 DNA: TGTGCCAGCAGCTTGGGTAGCGGGAGAGGCGAGCAGTACTTC
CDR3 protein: CASSLGSGRGEQYF